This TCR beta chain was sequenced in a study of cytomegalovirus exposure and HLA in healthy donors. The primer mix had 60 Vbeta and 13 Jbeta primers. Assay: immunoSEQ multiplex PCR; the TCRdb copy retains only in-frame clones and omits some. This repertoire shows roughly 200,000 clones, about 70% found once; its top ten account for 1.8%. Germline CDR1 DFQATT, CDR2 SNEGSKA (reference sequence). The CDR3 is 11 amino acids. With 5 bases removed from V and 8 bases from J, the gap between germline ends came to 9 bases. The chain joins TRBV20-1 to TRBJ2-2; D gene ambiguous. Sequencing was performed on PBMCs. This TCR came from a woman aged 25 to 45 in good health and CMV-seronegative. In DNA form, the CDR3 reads TGCAGTGCTTCTCATACAGGGGAGCTGTTTTTT. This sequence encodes CSASHTGELFF.